These 2 T cell receptor beta chains were sequenced from one sample in a study of blood T cells in healthy people across ages. Together with a sample-barcoded 5' primer, a J-beta primer mix was included in a second PCR lasting roughly 7 to 11 cycles. One entry per CDR3 protein, called by TCRdb with MiXCR from the 5' RACE reads. The table has just under 750,000 distinct CDR3 sequences, over 20% seen once. The specimen sequenced was blood. These receptor sequences come from an older man in good health.

This clonotype was recorded once. V gene TRBV20-1 combines with J gene TRBJ2-3, with 13 bases aligning to TRBD2. With 5 bases clipped from V and 6 bases from J, the junction kept 11 bases outside the gene matches. The CDR3 is made up of 16 amino acids. Looked up from germline, CDR1 is DFQATT and CDR2 is SNEGSKA (reference sequence). DNA for the CDR3: TGCAGTGCTTATAGTGGACTAGCGGGAGATTTGGATACGCAGTATTTT. Amino acid sequence: CSAYSGLAGDLDTQYF.

This clonotype was counted only a few times. This chain links TRBV28 with TRBJ2-5; unclear D gene. TRBJ2-7 explains the end of the DNA better; the J call may be wrong. Germline V gene sequence: CDR1 MDHEN, CDR2 SYDVKM. CDR3 size: 14 residues. The DNA for the CDR3 is TGTGCCAGCAGCCCAGCCTCCTTGGCCTACGAGCAGTACTTC. Translation gives CASSPASLAYEQYF.